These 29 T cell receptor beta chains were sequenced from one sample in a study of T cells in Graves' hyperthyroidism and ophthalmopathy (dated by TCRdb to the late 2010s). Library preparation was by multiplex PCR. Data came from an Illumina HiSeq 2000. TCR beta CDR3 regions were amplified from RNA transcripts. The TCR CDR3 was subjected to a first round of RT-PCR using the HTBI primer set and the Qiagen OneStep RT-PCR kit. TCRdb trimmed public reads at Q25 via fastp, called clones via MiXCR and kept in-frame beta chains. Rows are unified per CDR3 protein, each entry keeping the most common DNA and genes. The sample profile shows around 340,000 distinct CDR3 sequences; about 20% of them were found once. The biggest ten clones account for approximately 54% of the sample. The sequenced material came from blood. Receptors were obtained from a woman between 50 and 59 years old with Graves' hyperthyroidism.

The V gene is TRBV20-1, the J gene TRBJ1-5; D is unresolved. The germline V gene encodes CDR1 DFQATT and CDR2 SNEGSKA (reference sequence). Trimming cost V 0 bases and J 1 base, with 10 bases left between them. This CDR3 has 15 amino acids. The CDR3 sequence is CSARDYPQSNQPQHF. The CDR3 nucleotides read TGCAGTGCTAGAGATTACCCACAAAGCAATCAGCCCCAGCATTTT.

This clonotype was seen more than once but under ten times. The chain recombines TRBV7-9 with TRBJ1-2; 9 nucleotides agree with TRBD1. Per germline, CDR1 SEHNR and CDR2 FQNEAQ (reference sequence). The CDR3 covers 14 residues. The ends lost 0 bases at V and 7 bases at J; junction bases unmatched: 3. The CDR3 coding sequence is TGTGCCAGCAGCTTAGCACAGGGGGCTCGTGGCTACACCTTC. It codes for CASSLAQGARGYTF.

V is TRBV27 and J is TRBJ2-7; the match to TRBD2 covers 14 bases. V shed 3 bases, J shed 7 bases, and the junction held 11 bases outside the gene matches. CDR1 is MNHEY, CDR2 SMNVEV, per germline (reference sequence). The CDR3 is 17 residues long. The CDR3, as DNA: TGTGCCAGCAGTTTCCACCCGACTAGCGGGAGGGCCGAAGAGCAGTACTTC. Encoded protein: CASSFHPTSGRAEEQYF.

CDR3 DNA: TGTGCCAGTAACCCCGCCGGGGGGGGCTTTCAGCCCCAGCATTTT. Its protein is CASNPAGGGFQPQHF. The V gene is TRBV19, the J gene TRBJ1-5; the D gene is possibly TRBD1 (6 bases). Germline values: CDR1 LNHDA, CDR2 SQIVND (reference sequence). This CDR3 is built from 15 residues. Trimming removed 7 bases from V and 6 bases from J, with 19 bases in between.

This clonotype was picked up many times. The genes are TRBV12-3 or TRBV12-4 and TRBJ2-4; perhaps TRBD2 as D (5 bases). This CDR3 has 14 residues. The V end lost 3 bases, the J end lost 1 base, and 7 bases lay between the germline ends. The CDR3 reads CASSFPGAKNIQYF. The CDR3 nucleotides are TGTGCCAGCAGTTTTCCGGGGGCCAAAAACATTCAGTACTTC.

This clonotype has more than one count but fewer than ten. For the CDR3, the DNA is TGTGCCAGCAGTAGGGCCTACTATAATTCACCCCTCCACTTT. Its translation: CASSRAYYNSPLHF. The chain uses TRBV6-1 and TRBJ1-6; the D is unclear. The CDR3 runs to 14 residues. The germline V gene has CDR1 MNHNS and CDR2 SASEGT. Trimming cost V 5 bases and J 3 bases, with 8 bases left between them.

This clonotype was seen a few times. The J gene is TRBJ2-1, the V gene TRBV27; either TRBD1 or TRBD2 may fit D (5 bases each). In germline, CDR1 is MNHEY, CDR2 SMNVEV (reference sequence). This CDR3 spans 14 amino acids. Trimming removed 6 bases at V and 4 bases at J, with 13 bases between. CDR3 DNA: TGTGCCAGCAGCCCCGGGGCCACTTACAATGAGCAGTTCTTC. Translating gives CASSPGATYNEQFF.

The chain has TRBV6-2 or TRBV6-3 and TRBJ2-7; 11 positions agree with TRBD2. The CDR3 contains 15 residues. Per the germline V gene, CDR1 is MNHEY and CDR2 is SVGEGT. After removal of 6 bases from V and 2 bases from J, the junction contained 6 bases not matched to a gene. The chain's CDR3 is CASRAGTSGTYEQYF. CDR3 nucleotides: TGTGCCAGCAGAGCCGGGACTAGCGGAACCTACGAGCAGTACTTC.

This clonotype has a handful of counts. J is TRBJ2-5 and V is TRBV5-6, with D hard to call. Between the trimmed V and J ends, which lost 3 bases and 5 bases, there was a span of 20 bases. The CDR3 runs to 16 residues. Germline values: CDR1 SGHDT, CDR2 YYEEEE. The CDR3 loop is CASSSLGRNFRETQYF. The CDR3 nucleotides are TGTGCCAGCAGCTCCCTCGGACGGAACTTTCGGGAGACCCAGTACTTC.

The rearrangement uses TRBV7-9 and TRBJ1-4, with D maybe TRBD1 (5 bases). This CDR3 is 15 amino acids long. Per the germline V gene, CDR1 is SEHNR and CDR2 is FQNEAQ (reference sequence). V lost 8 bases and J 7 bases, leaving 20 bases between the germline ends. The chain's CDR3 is CASGSQGGNIEKLFF. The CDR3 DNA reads TGTGCCAGCGGATCTCAGGGAGGGAATATTGAAAAACTGTTTTTT.

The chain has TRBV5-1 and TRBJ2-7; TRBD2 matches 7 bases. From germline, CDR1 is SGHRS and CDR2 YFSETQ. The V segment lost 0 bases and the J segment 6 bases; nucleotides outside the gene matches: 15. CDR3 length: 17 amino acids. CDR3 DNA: TGCGCCAGCAGCTTGGTGGCGCGGGGGACCGTACAAGGCGAGCAGTACGTC. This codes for CASSLVARGTVQGEQYV.

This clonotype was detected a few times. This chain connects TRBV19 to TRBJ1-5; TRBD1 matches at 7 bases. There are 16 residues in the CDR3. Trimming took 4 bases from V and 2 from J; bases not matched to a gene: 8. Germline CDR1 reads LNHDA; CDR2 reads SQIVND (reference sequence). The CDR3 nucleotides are TGTGCCAGTAGTACAGGGGGATTGGGTCGCAATCAGCCCCAGCATTTT. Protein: CASSTGGLGRNQPQHF.

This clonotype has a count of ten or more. In DNA form, the CDR3 reads TGCAGTGCTAGTCTCCTAGCGGGGTACGGAGATACGCAGTATTTT. This encodes CSASLLAGYGDTQYF. The chain employs TRBV20-1 and TRBJ2-3, with TRBD2 matching 9 bases. With 3 bases clipped from V and 5 bases from J, the junction kept 9 bases outside the gene matches. CDR1 is DFQATT, CDR2 SNEGSKA, per germline (reference sequence). The CDR3 has 15 residues.

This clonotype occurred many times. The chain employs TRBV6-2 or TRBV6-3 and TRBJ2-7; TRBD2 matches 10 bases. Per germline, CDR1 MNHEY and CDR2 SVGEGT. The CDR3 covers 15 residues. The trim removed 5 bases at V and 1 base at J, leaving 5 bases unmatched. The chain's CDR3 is CASSQLAGMSYEQYF. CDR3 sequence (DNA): TGTGCCAGCAGTCAACTAGCGGGAATGTCCTACGAGCAGTACTTC.

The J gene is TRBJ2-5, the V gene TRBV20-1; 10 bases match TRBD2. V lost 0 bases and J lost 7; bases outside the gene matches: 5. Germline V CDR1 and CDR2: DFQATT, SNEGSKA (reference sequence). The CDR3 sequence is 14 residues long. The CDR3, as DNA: TGCAGTGCTAGAGATCTGGCTAGCGGGGGGACCCAGTACTTC. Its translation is CSARDLASGGTQYF.

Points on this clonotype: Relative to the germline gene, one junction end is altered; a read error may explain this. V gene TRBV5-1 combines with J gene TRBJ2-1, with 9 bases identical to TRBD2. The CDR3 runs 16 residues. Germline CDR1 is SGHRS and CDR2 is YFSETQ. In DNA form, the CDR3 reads TGCGTCAGCAGCTCCTCTTTAGCGGGAGTCTTGAATGAGCAGTTCTTC. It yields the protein CVSSSSLAGVLNEQFF.

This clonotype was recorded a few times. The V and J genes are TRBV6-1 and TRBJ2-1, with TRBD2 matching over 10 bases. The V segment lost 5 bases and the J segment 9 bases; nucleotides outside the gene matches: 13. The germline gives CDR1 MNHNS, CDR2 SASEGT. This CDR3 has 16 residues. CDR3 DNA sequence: TGTGCCAGCAGTTCCCACGGAACTAGCGGGAAGGGTGAGCAGTTCTTC. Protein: CASSSHGTSGKGEQFF.

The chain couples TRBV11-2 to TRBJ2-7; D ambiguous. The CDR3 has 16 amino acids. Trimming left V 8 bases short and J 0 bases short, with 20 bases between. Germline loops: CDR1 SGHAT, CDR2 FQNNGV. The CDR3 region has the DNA TGTGCCAGCTCACCCCCCCTCGGCCTCTCCTCCTACGAGCAGTACTTC. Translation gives CASSPPLGLSSYEQYF. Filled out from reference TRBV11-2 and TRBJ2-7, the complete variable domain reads EAGVAQSPRYKIIEKRQSVAFWCNPISGHATLYWYQQILGQGPKLLIQFQNNGVVDDSQLPKDRFSAERLKGVDSTLKIQPAKLEDSAVYLCASSPPLGLSSYEQYFGPGTRLTVT.

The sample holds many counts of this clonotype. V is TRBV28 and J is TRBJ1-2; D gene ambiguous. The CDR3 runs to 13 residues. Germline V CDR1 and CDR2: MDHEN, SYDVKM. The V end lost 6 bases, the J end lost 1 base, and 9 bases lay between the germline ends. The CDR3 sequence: CASRISVNYGYTF. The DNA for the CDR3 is TGTGCCAGCAGAATCAGCGTTAACTATGGCTACACCTTC.

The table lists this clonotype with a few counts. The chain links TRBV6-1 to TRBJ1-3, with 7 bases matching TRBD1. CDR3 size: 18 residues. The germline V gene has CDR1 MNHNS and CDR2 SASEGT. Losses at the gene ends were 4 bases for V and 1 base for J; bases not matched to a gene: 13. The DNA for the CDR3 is TGTGCCAGCAGTGCAGTAATTCCGGGACAGCCTTCTGGAAACACCATATATTTT. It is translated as CASSAVIPGQPSGNTIYF.

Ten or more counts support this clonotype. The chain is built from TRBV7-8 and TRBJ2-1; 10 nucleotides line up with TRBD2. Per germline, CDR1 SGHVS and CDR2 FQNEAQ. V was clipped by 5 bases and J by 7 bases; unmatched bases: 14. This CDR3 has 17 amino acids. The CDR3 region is CASSVSGLAYSGNEQFF. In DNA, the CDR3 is TGTGCCAGCAGCGTATCGGGACTAGCGTATAGTGGGAATGAGCAGTTCTTC.

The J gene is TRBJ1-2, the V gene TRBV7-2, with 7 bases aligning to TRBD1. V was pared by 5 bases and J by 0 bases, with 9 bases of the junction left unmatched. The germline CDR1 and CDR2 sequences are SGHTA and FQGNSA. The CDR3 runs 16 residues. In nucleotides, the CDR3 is TGTGCCAGCAGCCAAGATGGGACAGCTTCTAACTATGGCTACACCTTC. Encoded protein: CASSQDGTASNYGYTF.

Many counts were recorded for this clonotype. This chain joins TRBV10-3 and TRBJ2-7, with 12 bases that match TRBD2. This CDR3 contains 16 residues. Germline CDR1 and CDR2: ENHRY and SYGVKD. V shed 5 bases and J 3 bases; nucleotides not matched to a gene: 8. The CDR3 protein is CAISRPETSGGYEQYF. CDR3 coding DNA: TGTGCCATCAGTCGACCCGAGACTAGCGGGGGCTACGAGCAGTACTTC.

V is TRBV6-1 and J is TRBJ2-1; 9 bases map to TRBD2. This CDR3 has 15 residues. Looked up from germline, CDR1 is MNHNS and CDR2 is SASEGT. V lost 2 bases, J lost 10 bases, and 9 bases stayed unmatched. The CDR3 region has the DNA TGTGCCAGCAGTGAACTAGCGGGGCGACAGAGAGAGCAGTTCTTC. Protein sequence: CASSELAGRQREQFF.

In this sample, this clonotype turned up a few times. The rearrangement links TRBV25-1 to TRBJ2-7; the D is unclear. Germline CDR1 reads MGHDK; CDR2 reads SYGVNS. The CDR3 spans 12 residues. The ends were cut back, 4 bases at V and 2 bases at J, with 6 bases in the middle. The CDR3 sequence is CASSVTTYEQYF. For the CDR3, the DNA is TGTGCCAGCAGTGTGACCACCTACGAGCAGTACTTC.

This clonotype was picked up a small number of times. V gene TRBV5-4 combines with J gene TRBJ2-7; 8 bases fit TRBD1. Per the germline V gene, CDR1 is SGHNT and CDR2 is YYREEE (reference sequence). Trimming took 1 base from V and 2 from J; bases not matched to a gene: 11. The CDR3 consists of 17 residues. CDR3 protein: CASSLQGGTGAPYEQYF. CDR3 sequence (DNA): TGTGCCAGCAGCTTGCAAGGTGGGACAGGAGCCCCCTACGAGCAGTACTTC.

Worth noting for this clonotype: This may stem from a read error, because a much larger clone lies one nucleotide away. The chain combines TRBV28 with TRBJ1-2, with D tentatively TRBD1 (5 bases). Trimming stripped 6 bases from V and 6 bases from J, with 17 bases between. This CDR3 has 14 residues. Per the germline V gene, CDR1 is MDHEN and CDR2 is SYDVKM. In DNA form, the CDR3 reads TGTGCCAGCAGCCATACGGGGCCAGTGCATGGCTACACCTTC. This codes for CASSHTGPVHGYTF.

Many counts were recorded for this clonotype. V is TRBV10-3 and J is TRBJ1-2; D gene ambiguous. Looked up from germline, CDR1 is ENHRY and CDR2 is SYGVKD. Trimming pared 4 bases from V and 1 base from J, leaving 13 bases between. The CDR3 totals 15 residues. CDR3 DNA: TGTGCCATCAGTGCGTTAGTCAAAGATAACTATGGCTACACCTTC. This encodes CAISALVKDNYGYTF.

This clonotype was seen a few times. The CDR3 bases are TGCAGTGCTACCTACGATAGGGGGGCAGAGACCCAGTACTTC. Translating gives CSATYDRGAETQYF. The rearrangement joins TRBV20-1 to TRBJ2-5; D assignment may be TRBD1 or TRBD2 (6 bases each). Trimming cost V 4 bases and J 4 bases, with 16 bases left between them. Germline values: CDR1 DFQATT, CDR2 SNEGSKA (reference sequence). The CDR3 runs to 14 residues.